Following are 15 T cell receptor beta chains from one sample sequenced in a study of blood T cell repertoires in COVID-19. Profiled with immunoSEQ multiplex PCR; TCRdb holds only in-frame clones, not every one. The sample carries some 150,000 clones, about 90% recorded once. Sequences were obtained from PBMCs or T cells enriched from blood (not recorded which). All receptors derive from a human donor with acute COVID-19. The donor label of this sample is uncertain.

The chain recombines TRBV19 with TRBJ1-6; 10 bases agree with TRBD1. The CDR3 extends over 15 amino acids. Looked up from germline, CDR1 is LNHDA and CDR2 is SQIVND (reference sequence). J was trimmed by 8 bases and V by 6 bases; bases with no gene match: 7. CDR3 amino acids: CASSGTGTGDSPLHF. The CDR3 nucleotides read TGTGCCAGTAGCGGCACCGGGACAGGGGATTCACCCCTCCACTTT.

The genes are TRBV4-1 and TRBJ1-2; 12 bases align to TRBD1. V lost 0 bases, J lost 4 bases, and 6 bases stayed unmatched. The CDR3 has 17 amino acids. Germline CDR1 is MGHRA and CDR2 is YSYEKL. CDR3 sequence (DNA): TGCGCCAGCAGCCAAGATGCGGGGACAGGGGGCGGCTATGGCTACACCTTC. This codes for CASSQDAGTGGGYGYTF.

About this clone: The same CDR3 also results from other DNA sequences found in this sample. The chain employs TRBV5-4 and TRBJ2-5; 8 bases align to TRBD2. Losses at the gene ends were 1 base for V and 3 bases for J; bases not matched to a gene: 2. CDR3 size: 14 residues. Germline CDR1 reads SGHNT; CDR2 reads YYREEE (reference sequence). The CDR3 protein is CASSLSGGEETQYF. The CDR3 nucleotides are TGTGCCAGCAGCTTGTCGGGGGGGGAAGAGACCCAGTACTTC.

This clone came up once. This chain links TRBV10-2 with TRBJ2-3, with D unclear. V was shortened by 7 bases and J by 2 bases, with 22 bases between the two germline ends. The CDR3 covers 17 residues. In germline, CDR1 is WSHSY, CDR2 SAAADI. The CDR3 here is CASTPTGTALITDTQYF. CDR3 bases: TGCGCCAGCACCCCGACCGGAACAGCACTGATCACAGATACGCAGTATTTT.

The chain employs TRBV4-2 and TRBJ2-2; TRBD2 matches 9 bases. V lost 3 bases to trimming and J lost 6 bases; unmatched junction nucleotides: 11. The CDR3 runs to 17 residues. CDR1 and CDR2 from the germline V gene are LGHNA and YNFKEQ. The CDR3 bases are TGTGCCAGCAGCCATCTACCGGGACTAGCTCCCTCCGGGGAGCTGTTTTTT. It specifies CASSHLPGLAPSGELFF.

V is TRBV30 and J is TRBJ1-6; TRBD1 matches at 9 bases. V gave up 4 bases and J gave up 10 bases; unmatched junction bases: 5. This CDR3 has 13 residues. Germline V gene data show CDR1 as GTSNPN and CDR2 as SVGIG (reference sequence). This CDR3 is CAWKGTGWSPLHF. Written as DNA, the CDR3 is TGTGCCTGGAAGGGGACAGGGTGGTCACCCCTCCACTTT.

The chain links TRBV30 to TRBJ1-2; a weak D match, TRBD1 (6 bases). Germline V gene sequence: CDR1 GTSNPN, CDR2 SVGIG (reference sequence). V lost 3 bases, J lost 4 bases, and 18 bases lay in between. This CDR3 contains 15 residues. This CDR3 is CAWSWSETGLYGYTF. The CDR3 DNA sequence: TGTGCCTGGAGCTGGTCCGAGACAGGACTCTATGGCTACACCTTC.

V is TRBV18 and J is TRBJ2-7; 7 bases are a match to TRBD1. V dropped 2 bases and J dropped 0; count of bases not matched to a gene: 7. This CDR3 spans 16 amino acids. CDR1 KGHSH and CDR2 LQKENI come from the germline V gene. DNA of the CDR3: TGTGCCAGCTCACCAATACAGGGGAAGGCCTCCTACGAGCAGTACTTC. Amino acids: CASSPIQGKASYEQYF.

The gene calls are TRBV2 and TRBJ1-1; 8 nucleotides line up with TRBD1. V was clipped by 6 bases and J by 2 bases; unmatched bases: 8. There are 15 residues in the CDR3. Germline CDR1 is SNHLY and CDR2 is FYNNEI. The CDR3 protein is CASRPYGQGNTEAFF. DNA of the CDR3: TGTGCCAGCAGGCCCTACGGACAGGGCAACACTGAAGCTTTCTTT. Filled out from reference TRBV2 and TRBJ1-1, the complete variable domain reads EPEVTQTPSHQVTQMGQEVILRCVPISNHLYFYWYRQILGQKVEFLVSFYNNEISEKSEIFDDQFSVERPDGSNFTLKIRSTKLEDSAMYFCASRPYGQGNTEAFFGQGTRLTVV.

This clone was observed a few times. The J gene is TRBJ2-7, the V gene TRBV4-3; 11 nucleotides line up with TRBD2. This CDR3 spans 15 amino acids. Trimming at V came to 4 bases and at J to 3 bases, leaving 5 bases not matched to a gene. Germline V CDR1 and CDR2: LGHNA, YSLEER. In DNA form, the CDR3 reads TGCGCCAGCAGCCCCGGGACTAGCGGAAACTACGAGCAGTACTTC. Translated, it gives CASSPGTSGNYEQYF.

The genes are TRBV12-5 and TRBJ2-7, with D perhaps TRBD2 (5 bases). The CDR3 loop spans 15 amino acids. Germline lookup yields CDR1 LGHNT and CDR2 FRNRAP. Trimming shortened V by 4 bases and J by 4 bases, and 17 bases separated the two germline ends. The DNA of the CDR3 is TGTGCTAGTGGTTCTCCCCTTACCGGGGAATACGAGCAGTACTTC. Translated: CASGSPLTGEYEQYF.

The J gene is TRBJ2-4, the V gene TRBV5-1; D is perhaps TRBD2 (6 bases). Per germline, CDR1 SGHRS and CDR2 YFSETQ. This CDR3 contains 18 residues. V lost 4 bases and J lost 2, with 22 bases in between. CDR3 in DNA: TGCGCCAGCAGCCCGGAGGGGACCCCCGGCGGAACCAAAAACATTCAGTACTTC. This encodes CASSPEGTPGGTKNIQYF.

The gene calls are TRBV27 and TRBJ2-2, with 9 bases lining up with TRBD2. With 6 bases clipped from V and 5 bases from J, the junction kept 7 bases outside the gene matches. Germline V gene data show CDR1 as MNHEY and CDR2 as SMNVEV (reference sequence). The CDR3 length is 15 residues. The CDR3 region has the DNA TGTGCCAGCAGGAGACTAGCGGAGGGGACCGGGGAGCTGTTTTTT. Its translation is CASRRLAEGTGELFF.

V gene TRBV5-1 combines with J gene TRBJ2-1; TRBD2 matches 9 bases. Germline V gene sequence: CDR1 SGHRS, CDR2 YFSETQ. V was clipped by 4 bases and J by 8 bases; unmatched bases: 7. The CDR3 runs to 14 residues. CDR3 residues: CASSRERGADEQFF. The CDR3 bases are TGCGCCAGCAGCCGCGAGCGGGGGGCCGATGAGCAGTTCTTC.

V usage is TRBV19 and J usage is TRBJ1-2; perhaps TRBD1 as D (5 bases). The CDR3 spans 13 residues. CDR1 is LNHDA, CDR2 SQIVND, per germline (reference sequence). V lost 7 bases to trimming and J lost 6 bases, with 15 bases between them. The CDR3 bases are TGTGCCAGTACCCCACGGGCAGGGAATGGCTACACCTTC. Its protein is CASTPRAGNGYTF. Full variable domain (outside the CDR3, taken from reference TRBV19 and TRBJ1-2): DGGITQSPKYLFRKEGQNVTLSCEQNLNHDAMYWYRQDPGQGLRLIYYSQIVNDFQKGDIAEGYSVSREKKESFPLTVTSAQKNPTAFYLCASTPRAGNGYTFGSGTRLTVV.